This TCR beta chain was recorded in a study of cytomegalovirus exposure and HLA in healthy donors. Study-wide findings and caveats: Common viral pathogens were later found to be apparently linked to several of the most significant clusters. As a later analysis revealed, most CMV-associated TCR beta chains appeared HLA-restricted.

PCR amplification relied on 60 Vbeta primers (plus 13 Jbeta primers). TCRdb's copy holds only in-frame clones and misses some; the assay was immunoSEQ multiplex PCR. The repertoire holds about 170,000 clones, over 75% seen once, with roughly 6% in the top ten. As for this clone: Antigen specificity is unknown.

V was pared by 3 bases and J by 1 base, with 9 bases between. The length of the CDR3 is 14 residues. CDR1 is LNHDA, CDR2 SQIVND, per germline (reference sequence). The V and J genes are TRBV19 and TRBJ1-1; no clear D. This TCR was recovered from a man aged 35-49 years in good health and CMV-seropositive. The specimen sequenced was PBMCs. The CDR3 DNA reads as TGTGCCAGTAGTATGAGGAGCCAGAACACTGAAGCTTTCTTT. Translated: CASSMRSQNTEAFF.